One and the same sample provided the 13 T cell receptor beta chains below, sequenced in a study of neurological immune-mediated disorders. MiXCR, run by TCRdb on the 5' RACE reads, gives a single entry per CDR3 protein. The sample carries about 66,000 distinct CDR3 sequences, 3% to 4% recorded once. The sequencing input was PBMCs. The receptors come from a man aged 40-50 years with multiple sclerosis.

This clonotype was counted at least ten times. In DNA, the CDR3 is TGTGCCAGCAGTGAAGGTACAGGGGACTCTGGAAACACCATATATTTT. This sequence encodes CASSEGTGDSGNTIYF. The chain couples TRBV2 to TRBJ1-3, with TRBD1 matching over 7 bases. The germline V gene encodes CDR1 SNHLY and CDR2 FYNNEI. With V trimmed by 1 base and J by 0 bases, 3 bases remained unmatched. This CDR3 contains 16 residues.

At least ten counts were recorded for this clonotype. The rearrangement uses TRBV10-2 and TRBJ1-1; D gene uncertain. V lost 2 bases and J lost 1, with 11 bases in between. This CDR3 spans 15 amino acids. CDR1 and CDR2 from the germline V gene are WSHSY and SAAADI. CDR3 sequence: CASSERVRKNTEAFF. Written as DNA, the CDR3 is TGCGCCAGCAGTGAGCGGGTCAGAAAGAACACTGAAGCTTTCTTT.

This clonotype was observed many times. The CDR3 reads CASSLAASSDEQYF. CDR3 sequence (DNA): TGCGCCAGCAGCTTGGCAGCGAGTTCCGACGAGCAGTACTTC. The chain couples TRBV5-1 to TRBJ2-7; D remains ambiguous. Per germline, CDR1 SGHRS and CDR2 YFSETQ. V was shortened by 0 bases and J by 5 bases, with 12 bases between the two germline ends. The CDR3 contains 14 residues.

This clonotype showed up many times. The chain carries TRBV29-1 and TRBJ2-2; D gene uncertain. Germline V CDR1 and CDR2: SQVTM, ANQGSEA. V was trimmed by 7 bases and J by 2 bases, leaving 5 bases between them. The CDR3 spans 11 residues. CDR3 bases: TGCAGCGCCCGTAACACCGGGGAGCTGTTTTTT. Translation gives CSARNTGELFF.

The J gene is TRBJ2-2, the V gene TRBV5-1, with 10 bases fitting TRBD1. Germline CDR1 SGHRS, CDR2 YFSETQ. This CDR3 is built from 16 residues. V lost 5 bases and J lost 4; bases outside the gene matches: 8. The CDR3: CASSWPGQGGTGELFF. The CDR3 DNA is TGCGCCAGCAGTTGGCCAGGACAGGGGGGCACCGGGGAGCTGTTTTTT.

In this sample, this clonotype turned up many times. This chain links TRBV2 with TRBJ1-2; D is uncertain. The CDR3 length is 14 residues. V lost 10 bases and J lost 0, with 15 bases in between. Germline CDR1 SNHLY, CDR2 FYNNEI. The DNA for the CDR3 is TGTGCCACAAGGGAGAGGACCACTAACTATGGCTACACCTTC. It codes for CATRERTTNYGYTF.

At least ten counts were recorded for this clonotype. This rearrangement joins TRBV15 to TRBJ2-1; 7 bases match TRBD1. V trimming: 1 base; J trimming: 8 bases; junction bases outside the gene matches: 11. This CDR3 has 16 amino acids. Germline CDR1 is LNHNV and CDR2 is YYDKDF (reference sequence). Here the CDR3 DNA reads TGTGCCACCAGCAGAGCGGAGACCCTACAGGGGTATGAGCAGTTCTTC. Encoded protein: CATSRAETLQGYEQFF.

This clonotype was found many times. This chain connects TRBV11-2 to TRBJ1-2; 8 nucleotides align to TRBD1. In germline, CDR1 is SGHAT, CDR2 FQNNGV. The V segment lost 4 bases and the J segment 8 bases; nucleotides outside the gene matches: 15. CDR3 length: 16 residues. In DNA, the CDR3 is TGTGCCAGCAGCTGGAGGGACAGGCTTCTATCGGGCGGCTACACCTTC. Translation: CASSWRDRLLSGGYTF.

A few counts support this clonotype. The gene calls are TRBV7-7 and TRBJ2-1; tentative D call: TRBD1 (5 bases). The CDR3 totals 14 residues. Germline V gene sequence: CDR1 SSHAT, CDR2 FNYEAQ (reference sequence). V was trimmed by 5 bases and J by 3 bases, leaving 11 bases between them. The CDR3 spells CASSPGIYYNEQFF. CDR3 nucleotides: TGTGCCAGCAGCCCAGGGATATACTACAATGAGCAGTTCTTC.

This clonotype was seen many times. V gene TRBV9 combines with J gene TRBJ2-5, with D perhaps matching TRBD2 (6 bases). The CDR3 has 15 residues. The V end was cut by 4 bases, the J end by 4 bases, with 17 bases between. The germline gives CDR1 SGDLS, CDR2 YYNGEE. DNA of the CDR3: TGTGCCAGCAGCCCCGCCTCCGGGCGGGGAGAGACCCAGTACTTC. Translation: CASSPASGRGETQYF.

This clonotype has at least ten counts. The CDR3 sequence is CASSPGDRGYEQYF. DNA of the CDR3: TGTGCCAGCAGCCCCGGGGACAGGGGCTACGAGCAGTACTTC. The V and J genes are TRBV9 and TRBJ2-7, with 10 bases that match TRBD1. V was clipped by 4 bases and J by 3 bases; unmatched bases: 4. Per the germline V gene, CDR1 is SGDLS and CDR2 is YYNGEE. The CDR3 consists of 14 residues.

Comment on this clonotype: This clone may be a read error of a much larger clone one base away. V is TRBV20-1 and J is TRBJ2-6; D may be TRBD1 (6 bases). CDR3 size: 15 residues. Germline assignment: CDR1 DFQATT and CDR2 SNEGSKA (reference sequence). CDR3 amino acids: CSALDSFSGAKVLTF. The CDR3 coding sequence is TGCAGTGCCCTGGACAGTTTTTCTGGGGCCAAAGTCCTGACTTTC.

This clonotype was observed many times. V usage is TRBV5-1 and J usage is TRBJ2-6; the D is unclear. Per germline, CDR1 SGHRS and CDR2 YFSETQ. CDR3 length equals 15 residues. V was clipped by 2 bases and J by 2 bases, with 8 bases between them. The CDR3 region is CASSLTSPGANVLTF. The CDR3 bases are TGCGCCAGCAGCTTAACGTCCCCTGGGGCCAACGTCCTGACTTTC.